The sequence of this T cell receptor beta chain was determined in a study of blood T cell repertoires in COVID-19. Profiling relied on immunoSEQ multiplex PCR, and the TCRdb table lists in-frame clones only, not all of them. Here the sample spans 60,000 to 75,000 clones, about 81% being singletons. The CDR3 runs 16 residues. V was pared by 0 bases and J by 7 bases, with 16 bases between. CDR1 LNHNV and CDR2 YYDKDF come from the germline V gene (reference sequence). This TCR derives from a human donor in a cohort sampled during active COVID-19. Sequenced sample: peripheral blood. The V and J genes are TRBV15 and TRBJ2-1; a weak D match, TRBD1 (6 bases). The CDR3, as DNA: TGTGCCACCAGCAGAGACCCCCAGAACGACAGGAATGAGCAGTTCTTC. Its protein product is CATSRDPQNDRNEQFF.